Listed below are T cell receptor beta chains from one sample, sequenced in a study of spatial heterogeneity in lung cancer. TCRdb reprocessed the 5' RACE reads with MiXCR, giving one entry per CDR3 protein. The profile shows 5,700 or so distinct CDR3 sequences, 3.9% of them singletons. Material: lung tumor tissue, obtained at surgery. The receptors originated from a female donor with early-stage non-small cell lung cancer. Both conserved end residues are part of each CDR3. Fields, in order: J gene, D gene, clone size, V gene, CDR3 protein, CDR3 DNA. D genes are given only for firm matches. Clone size, where shown, is once, few, many, or a class for clones that have expanded.

TRBJ2-7	-	-	TRBV7-6	CASSLVSREDEQYF	TGTGCCAGCAGCTTAGTGTCCAGGGAAGACGAGCAGTACTTC
TRBJ1-6	TRBD1	medium-sized	TRBV7-6	CASSLGTGGYNSPLHF	TGTGCCAGCAGCTTAGGGACAGGGGGCTATAATTCACCCCTCCACTTT
TRBJ2-3	-	medium-sized	TRBV6-5	CASSSDRASTDTQYF	TGTGCCAGCAGTTCTGACAGAGCTAGCACAGATACGCAGTATTTT
TRBJ1-6	TRBD1	medium-sized	TRBV7-8	CASSLDRGSPLHF	TGTGCCAGCAGCTTAGACAGGGGCTCACCCCTCCACTTT
TRBJ2-2	-	medium-sized	TRBV5-1	CASSFDRSANTGELFF	TGCGCCAGCAGCTTTGACAGGTCCGCGAACACCGGGGAGCTGTTTTTT
TRBJ2-2	TRBD1	-	TRBV25-1	CASDRGRGELFF	TGTGCCAGCGACAGGGGGCGCGGGGAGCTGTTTTTT
TRBJ2-7	TRBD1	medium-sized	TRBV12-3/TRBV12-4	CASSSGQGNEQYF	TGTGCCAGCAGCTCGGGACAGGGGAACGAGCAGTACTTC
TRBJ2-7	TRBD2	many	TRBV6-4	CASTSGSHPSYEQYF	TGTGCCAGTACTAGCGGGAGTCACCCATCCTACGAGCAGTACTTC
TRBJ1-6	TRBD1	-	TRBV11-1	CASSLLGQGGNSPLHF	TGTGCCAGCAGCTTACTTGGACAGGGCGGTAATTCACCCCTCCACTTT
TRBJ1-5	-	medium-sized	TRBV18	CASSEQGRQPQHF	TGTGCCAGCTCTGAACAGGGACGCCAGCCCCAGCATTTT
TRBJ2-3	-	medium-sized	TRBV11-2	CASSLGGRPDTQYF	TGTGCCAGCAGCTTAGGAGGCAGGCCTGATACGCAGTATTTT
TRBJ2-5	-	medium-sized	TRBV7-3	CASSHTEGETQYF	TGTGCCAGCAGCCACACAGAGGGGGAGACCCAGTACTTC
TRBJ1-1	-	many	TRBV3-1	CASSRQMSGGAAFF	TGTGCCAGCAGCCGCCAAATGAGCGGAGGGGCCGCTTTCTTT
TRBJ2-1	TRBD2	medium-sized	TRBV11-1	CASSPGARVAGALGEQFF	TGTGCCAGCAGCCCAGGGGCGAGAGTAGCGGGAGCCCTCGGCGAGCAGTTCTTC
TRBJ2-5	-	many	TRBV7-2	CASGVVAQETQYF	TGTGCCAGTGGGGTGGTCGCCCAAGAGACCCAGTACTTC
TRBJ2-1	-	many	TRBV20-1	CSAERASLYNEQFF	TGCAGTGCGGAGAGGGCTAGCTTATACAATGAGCAGTTCTTC
TRBJ1-6	-	many	TRBV5-1	CASSLDYNSPLHF	TGCGCCAGCAGCTTGGACTATAATTCACCCCTCCACTTT
TRBJ2-2	TRBD2	many	TRBV2	CASSVLAGVTGELFF	TGTGCCAGCAGTGTATTAGCGGGAGTTACCGGGGAGCTGTTTTTT
TRBJ2-5	-	many	TRBV6-1	CAGAVGIQETQYF	TGTGCCGGCGCTGTTGGGATCCAAGAGACCCAGTACTTC
TRBJ2-3	TRBD1	medium-sized	TRBV20-1	CSAPRGPGQDGTQYF	TGCAGTGCTCCCCGGGGACCGGGACAGGACGGGACGCAGTATTTT
TRBJ2-3	-	medium-sized	TRBV11-2	CASSPGHRTDTQYF	TGTGCCAGCAGCCCGGGACACCGCACAGATACGCAGTATTTT
TRBJ2-3	-	-	TRBV30	CAWSPGRGTDTQYF	TGTGCCTGGAGCCCGGGACGGGGCACAGATACGCAGTATTTT
TRBJ2-1	-	many	TRBV3-1	CASSQDASNEQFF	TGTGCCAGCAGCCAAGATGCGTCCAATGAGCAGTTCTTC
TRBJ2-3	-	many	TRBV5-4	CASSLEEGGTDTQYF	TGTGCCAGCAGCTTAGAGGAGGGGGGCACAGATACGCAGTATTTT
TRBJ2-3	TRBD2	medium-sized	TRBV11-3	CASSMAGGPADTQYF	TGTGCCAGCAGCATGGCGGGAGGGCCCGCAGATACGCAGTATTTT
TRBJ1-5	-	medium-sized	TRBV27	CASSSTGSNQPQHF	TGTGCCAGCAGTTCTACAGGCAGCAATCAGCCCCAGCATTTT
TRBJ2-1	TRBD2	medium-sized	TRBV20-1	CSARTSGSVEQFF	TGCAGTGCACGGACTAGCGGGAGCGTTGAGCAGTTCTTC
TRBJ2-4	-	medium-sized	TRBV28	CASSSQGGGNIQYF	TGTGCCAGCAGTTCCCAGGGAGGGGGAAACATTCAGTACTTC
TRBJ1-4	-	medium-sized	TRBV7-9	CASSVRASNEKLFF	TGTGCCAGCAGCGTCAGGGCGTCTAATGAAAAACTGTTTTTT
TRBJ2-5	TRBD1	many	TRBV24-1	CATSWGQGAVETQYF	TGTGCCACCAGCTGGGGACAGGGGGCCGTAGAGACCCAGTACTTC